These 16 T cell receptor beta chains were all obtained from the same sample, sequenced in a study of cytomegalovirus exposure and HLA in healthy donors. Amplification used 60 Vbeta primers and 13 Jbeta primers. The table came from immunoSEQ multiplex PCR; TCRdb's copy has only in-frame clones and leaves some out. The data hold some 130,000 clones, with about 70% observed a single time. The sample was PBMCs. These receptors all come from a woman aged 55-69 years in good health and CMV-seropositive.

The chain links TRBV5-6 to TRBJ1-2, with unresolved D. Germline-derived CDR1 and CDR2 are SGHDT and YYEEEE. The CDR3 sequence is 14 residues long. The V end lost 0 bases, the J end lost 4 bases, and 10 bases lay between the germline ends. The CDR3: CASSLGRQAYGYTF. The DNA of the CDR3 is TGTGCCAGCAGCTTGGGGAGGCAGGCCTATGGCTACACCTTC.

This chain joins TRBV2 and TRBJ1-6; 7 bases align to TRBD1. The CDR3 contains 16 residues. V was pared by 4 bases and J by 5 bases, with 8 bases of the junction left unmatched. Looked up from germline, CDR1 is SNHLY and CDR2 is FYNNEI. This chain's CDR3 is CASSGEGGQNNSPLHF. In DNA form, the CDR3 reads TGTGCCAGCAGTGGAGAGGGGGGACAGAATAATTCACCCCTCCACTTT.

This clone was counted once. This chain links TRBV13 with TRBJ2-7; TRBD2 is a possible D gene (6 bases). The germline CDR1 and CDR2 sequences are PRHDT and FYEKMQ (reference sequence). V lost 3 bases and J lost 6, with 15 bases in between. CDR3 length equals 14 residues. The CDR3 nucleotides are TGTGCCAGCAGCTTTGCGGGAAGGGCGGGCGAGCAGTACTTC. Protein: CASSFAGRAGEQYF.

This CDR3 reads CASSEGLGGRGYQPQHF. The CDR3 DNA reads TGTGCCAGCAGTGAAGGGTTGGGGGGGCGTGGGTATCAGCCCCAGCATTTT. This sequence joins TRBV6-1 and TRBJ1-5, with D possibly being TRBD1 (6 bases). Trimming stripped 1 base from V and 5 bases from J, with 18 bases between. The CDR3 runs to 17 residues. In germline, CDR1 is MNHNS, CDR2 SASEGT.

The chain is built from TRBV7-9 and TRBJ1-2; 8 bases align to TRBD1. V was pared by 6 bases and J by 4 bases, with 7 bases of the junction left unmatched. Germline assignment: CDR1 SEHNR and CDR2 FQNEAQ (reference sequence). This CDR3 region has 14 residues. CDR3 coding DNA: TGTGCCAGCAGGCCTACAGGGGGTGTCTATGGCTACACCTTC. This codes for CASRPTGGVYGYTF.

This chain joins TRBV28 and TRBJ1-2; TRBD1 matches 7 bases. The CDR3 is made up of 14 amino acids. Germline-derived CDR1 and CDR2 are MDHEN and SYDVKM. J gave up 2 bases and V 6 bases, and 6 bases lay outside the gene matches. CDR3 sequence: CASSPGTVNYGYTF. Written as DNA, the CDR3 is TGTGCCAGCAGCCCGGGGACAGTAAACTATGGCTACACCTTC.

The rearrangement uses TRBV5-1 and TRBJ2-2; 7 bases map to TRBD1. CDR1 SGHRS and CDR2 YFSETQ come from the germline V gene. The CDR3 covers 17 residues. Trimming cost V 0 bases and J 9 bases; bases outside gene matches: 14. This CDR3 is CASSLVGSAARGRELFF. The CDR3 nucleotides are TGCGCCAGCAGCTTGGTGGGTTCGGCAGCCAGGGGGAGGGAGCTGTTTTTT. The full variable domain, its missing parts supplied by reference TRBV5-1 and TRBJ2-2, is KAGVTQTPRYLIKTRGQQVTLSCSPISGHRSVSWYQQTPGQGLQFLFEYFSETQRNKGNFPGRFSGRQFSNSRSEMNVSTLELGDSALYLCASSLVGSAARGRELFFGEGSRLTVL.

This clone has a handful of counts. The chain uses TRBV2 and TRBJ1-2; the D gene is possibly TRBD1 (5 bases). With 5 bases removed from V and 8 bases from J, the gap between germline ends came to 15 bases. Germline loops: CDR1 SNHLY, CDR2 FYNNEI. The CDR3 has 13 amino acids. In nucleotides, the CDR3 is TGTGCCAGCAGTCCCCAGGGAATATCGGGCTACACCTTC. Translation gives CASSPQGISGYTF.

This chain uses TRBV19 with TRBJ2-1; no definite D call. V dropped 7 bases and J dropped 10 bases, with 14 bases sitting between them. Germline V CDR1 and CDR2: LNHDA, SQIVND (reference sequence). This CDR3 is 12 amino acids long. The CDR3 coding sequence is TGTGCCAGTACCCCGTCGAATGAGGAGCAGTTCTTC. This encodes CASTPSNEEQFF.

The chain couples TRBV4-1 to TRBJ2-2, with D possibly matching TRBD2 (6 bases). Looked up from germline, CDR1 is MGHRA and CDR2 is YSYEKL. The V gene lost 1 base and the J gene lost 6 bases, with 12 bases spanning the gap. This CDR3 is 15 amino acids long. CDR3 in amino acids: CASSQGGGAAGELFF. The CDR3 DNA reads TGCGCCAGCAGCCAAGGTGGCGGGGCGGCCGGGGAGCTGTTTTTT.

V gene TRBV7-3 combines with J gene TRBJ2-2; D remains unclear. Trimming stripped 0 bases from V and 3 bases from J, with 5 bases between. Germline loops: CDR1 SGHTA, CDR2 FQGTGA. The CDR3 sequence is 14 residues long. Here the CDR3 DNA reads TGTGCCAGCAGCTTAACCCGGGACACCGGGGAGCTGTTTTTT. Its protein is CASSLTRDTGELFF.

This rearrangement joins TRBV6-6 to TRBJ1-5; D uncertain. V was shortened by 0 bases and J by 4 bases, with 7 bases between the two germline ends. Germline CDR1 and CDR2: MNHNY and SVGAGI (reference sequence). This CDR3 has 14 amino acids. The CDR3 nucleotides read TGTGCCAGCAGTTACTCAGCGGCGAATCAGCCCCAGCATTTT. Protein sequence: CASSYSAANQPQHF.

This clone was detected a few times. This chain's CDR3 is CASSLPGTGLTRDQPQHF. For the CDR3, the DNA is TGTGCCAGCAGTTTGCCTGGAACAGGGTTGACCCGGGATCAGCCCCAGCATTTT. This rearrangement joins TRBV27 to TRBJ1-5; weak D call: TRBD1 (6 bases). The germline V and J ends were trimmed by 3 bases and 5 bases, with 23 bases remaining between them. Germline loops: CDR1 MNHEY, CDR2 SMNVEV (reference sequence). This CDR3 is 18 amino acids long.

This clone was seen only a few times. The CDR3 spells CASSGTSGINEQFF. The CDR3 region has the DNA TGTGCCAGCAGTGGGACTAGCGGGATCAATGAGCAGTTCTTC. The rearrangement links TRBV2 to TRBJ2-1; 12 bases match TRBD2. This CDR3 contains 14 residues. V shed 4 bases, J shed 6 bases, and the junction held 1 base outside the gene matches. Germline assignment: CDR1 SNHLY and CDR2 FYNNEI.

This chain connects TRBV2 to TRBJ1-2; TRBD1 matches at 9 bases. The germline gives CDR1 SNHLY, CDR2 FYNNEI. The V gene end was trimmed by 5 bases and the J gene end by 10 bases; junction bases not matched to a gene: 2. This CDR3 has 11 residues. The CDR3 DNA follows: TGTGCCAGCAGTAGGACAGGGGTCTACACCTTC. Translating gives CASSRTGVYTF.

The chain couples TRBV27 to TRBJ2-7; D might be TRBD2 (5 bases). Germline-derived CDR1 and CDR2 are MNHEY and SMNVEV (reference sequence). This CDR3 region has 16 residues. The V and J ends lost 5 bases and 1 base respectively, with 18 bases between them. The chain's CDR3 is CASSSLGRAGSYEQYF. For the CDR3, the DNA is TGTGCCAGCAGTAGCCTCGGGCGGGCAGGTTCCTACGAGCAGTACTTC.